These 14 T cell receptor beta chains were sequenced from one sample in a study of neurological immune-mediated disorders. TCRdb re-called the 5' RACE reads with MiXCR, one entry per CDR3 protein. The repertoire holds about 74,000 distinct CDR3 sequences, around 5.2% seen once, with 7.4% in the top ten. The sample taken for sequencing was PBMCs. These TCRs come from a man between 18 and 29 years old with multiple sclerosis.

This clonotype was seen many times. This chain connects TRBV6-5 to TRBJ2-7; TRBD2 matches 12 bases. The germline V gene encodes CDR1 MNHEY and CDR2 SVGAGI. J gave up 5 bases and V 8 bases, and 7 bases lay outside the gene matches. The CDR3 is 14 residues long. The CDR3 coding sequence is TGTGCCAGCCACGCTAGCGGGGGGGCCGACGAGCAGTACTTC. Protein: CASHASGGADEQYF.

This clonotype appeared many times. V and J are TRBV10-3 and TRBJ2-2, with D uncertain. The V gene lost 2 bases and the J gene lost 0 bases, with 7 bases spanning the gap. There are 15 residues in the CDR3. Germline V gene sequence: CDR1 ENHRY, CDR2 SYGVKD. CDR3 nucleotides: TGTGCCATCAGTGAGCTGCCCACGAACACCGGGGAGCTGTTTTTT. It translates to CAISELPTNTGELFF.

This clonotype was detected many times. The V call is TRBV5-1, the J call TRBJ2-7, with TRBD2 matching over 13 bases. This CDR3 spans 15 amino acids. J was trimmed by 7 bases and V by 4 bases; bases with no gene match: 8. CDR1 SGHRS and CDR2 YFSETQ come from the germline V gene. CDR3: CASSPTTGLAGEQYF. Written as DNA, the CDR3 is TGCGCCAGCAGCCCGACAACGGGACTAGCGGGGGAGCAGTACTTC.

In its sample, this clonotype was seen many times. DNA of the CDR3: TGCAGTGCTACCACTAGCGGGAGGGCCGGTGAGCAGTTCTTC. Protein product: CSATTSGRAGEQFF. The chain recombines TRBV20-1 with TRBJ2-1, with 13 bases matching TRBD2. The V gene end was trimmed by 4 bases and the J gene end by 9 bases; junction bases not matched to a gene: 6. In germline, CDR1 is DFQATT, CDR2 SNEGSKA (reference sequence). The CDR3 consists of 14 residues.

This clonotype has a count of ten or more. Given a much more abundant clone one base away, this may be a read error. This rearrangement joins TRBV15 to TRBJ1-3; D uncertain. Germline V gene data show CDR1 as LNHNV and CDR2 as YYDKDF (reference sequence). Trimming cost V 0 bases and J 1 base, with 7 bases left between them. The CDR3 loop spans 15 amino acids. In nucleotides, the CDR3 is TGTGCCACCAGCAGAGAGTACAGATCTGGAAACACCATATATTTT. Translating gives CATSREYRSGNTIYF.

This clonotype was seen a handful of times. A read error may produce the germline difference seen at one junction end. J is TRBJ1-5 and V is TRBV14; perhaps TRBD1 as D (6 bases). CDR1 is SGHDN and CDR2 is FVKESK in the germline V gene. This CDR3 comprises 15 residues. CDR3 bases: TGTGCCAGCAGCCTAACAGGGTCAAGCAATCAGCCCCAGAATTTT. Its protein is CASSLTGSSNQPQNF.

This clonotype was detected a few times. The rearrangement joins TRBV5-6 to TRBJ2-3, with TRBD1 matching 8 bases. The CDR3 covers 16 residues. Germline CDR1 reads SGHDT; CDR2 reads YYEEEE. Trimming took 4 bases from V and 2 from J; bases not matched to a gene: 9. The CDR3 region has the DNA TGTGCCAGCAGCCTGACAGGGGTCGGGCTCACAGATACGCAGTATTTT. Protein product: CASSLTGVGLTDTQYF.

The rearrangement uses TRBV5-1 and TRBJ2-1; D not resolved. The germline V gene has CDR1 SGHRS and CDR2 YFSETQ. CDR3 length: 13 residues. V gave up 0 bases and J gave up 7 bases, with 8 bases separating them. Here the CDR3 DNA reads TGCGCCAGCAGCTTGGATCCTGGGAATGAGCAGTTCTTC. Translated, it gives CASSLDPGNEQFF.

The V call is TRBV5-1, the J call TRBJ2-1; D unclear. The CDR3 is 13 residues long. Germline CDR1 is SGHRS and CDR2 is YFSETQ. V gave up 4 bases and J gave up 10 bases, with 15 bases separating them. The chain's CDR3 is CASSVENSEEQFF. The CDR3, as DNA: TGCGCCAGCAGCGTGGAAAACTCTGAGGAGCAGTTCTTC.

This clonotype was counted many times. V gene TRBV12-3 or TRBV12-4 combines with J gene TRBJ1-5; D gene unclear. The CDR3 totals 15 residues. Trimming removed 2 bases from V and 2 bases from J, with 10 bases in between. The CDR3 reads CASSLSHGRNQPQHF. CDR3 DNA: TGTGCCAGCAGTTTATCCCATGGGCGCAATCAGCCCCAGCATTTT.

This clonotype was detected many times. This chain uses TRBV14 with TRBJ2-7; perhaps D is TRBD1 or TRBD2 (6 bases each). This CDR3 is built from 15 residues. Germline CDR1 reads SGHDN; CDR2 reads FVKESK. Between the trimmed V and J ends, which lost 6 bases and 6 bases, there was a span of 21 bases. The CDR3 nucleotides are TGTGCCAGCAGTGATGGCCCGGGGGCTGTCCGCGAGCAGTACTTC. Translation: CASSDGPGAVREQYF.

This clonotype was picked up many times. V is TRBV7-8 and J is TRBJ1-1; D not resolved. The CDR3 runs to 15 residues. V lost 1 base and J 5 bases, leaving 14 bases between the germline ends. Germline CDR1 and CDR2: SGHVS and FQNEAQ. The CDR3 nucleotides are TGTGCCAGCAGCTTAGGGACCGGGTCAATTACTGAAGCTTTCTTT. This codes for CASSLGTGSITEAFF.

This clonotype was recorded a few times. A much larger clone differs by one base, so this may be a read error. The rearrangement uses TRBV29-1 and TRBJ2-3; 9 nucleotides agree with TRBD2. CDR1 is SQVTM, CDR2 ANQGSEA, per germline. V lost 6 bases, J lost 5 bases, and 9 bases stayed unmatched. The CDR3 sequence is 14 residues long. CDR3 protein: CSVRTSVLVDTQYF. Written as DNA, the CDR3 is TGCAGCGTGAGGACTAGCGTCCTGGTAGATACGCAGTATTTT.

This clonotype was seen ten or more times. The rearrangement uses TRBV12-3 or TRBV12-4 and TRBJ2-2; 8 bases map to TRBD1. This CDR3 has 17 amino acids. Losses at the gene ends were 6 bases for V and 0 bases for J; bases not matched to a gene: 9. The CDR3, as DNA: TGTGCCAGCAGCATAAGGGACAGGCGAACGAACACCGGGGAGCTGTTTTTT. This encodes CASSIRDRRTNTGELFF.